This T cell receptor (beta chain) was retrieved from a study of blood T cell repertoires in COVID-19. In the study's own analysis: How many nucleated cells were present was estimated from reference gene primer amplification. This table comes from immunoSEQ multiplex PCR, and its TCRdb copy is limited to in-frame clones, with some not included. V and J calls and clone size are those listed in that table; D and trimming were worked out from the DNA. Of 150,000 to 200,000 clones in the sample, roughly 84% were seen once. It was within 2 weeks before study entry that exposed participants met a COVID-19 case. The germline gives CDR1 SEHNR, CDR2 FQNEAQ (reference sequence). J gave up 1 base and V 3 bases, and 7 bases lay outside the gene matches. This CDR3 spans 18 amino acids.

This TCR derives from a man in his 70s who had been exposed to COVID-19. Sequencing used PBMCs or T cells enriched from blood (not recorded which). The genes are TRBV7-9 and TRBJ2-6; TRBD1 agrees at 9 bases. CDR3: CASSFRGTGFSGANVLTF. Here the CDR3 DNA reads TGTGCCAGCAGCTTTAGAGGGACAGGGTTTTCTGGGGCCAACGTCCTGACTTTC.